The entry that follows covers one TCR beta chain sequence. Its target is unknown. The data are from a study of long-term antiretroviral therapy in people with HIV. Study-wide results and caveats: Pre-ART expanded clones dominated the repertoire at every time point. Transplant donor controls retained higher diversity, though diversity increased after ART.

They ran version v3.0 of the immunoSEQ assay at survey level. The table came from immunoSEQ multiplex PCR; TCRdb's copy has only in-frame clones and leaves some out. The repertoire holds about 36,000 clones, with 80% as singletons. Sequenced here: unsorted PBMCs, sampled 3.4 years after starting antiretroviral therapy. This TCR was recovered from a man aged 25-40 years with HIV.

This CDR3 reads CASSLGSSGNTIYF. CDR3 coding DNA: TGCGCCAGCAGCTTGGGCAGCTCTGGAAACACCATATATTTT. The chain is built from TRBV5-1 and TRBJ1-3; the D is unclear. V was trimmed by 0 bases and J by 0 bases, leaving 4 bases between them. CDR3 length: 14 amino acids. The V gene's germline CDR1 is SGHRS and CDR2 YFSETQ. The full variable domain, its missing parts supplied by reference TRBV5-1 and TRBJ1-3, is KAGVTQTPRYLIKTRGQQVTLSCSPISGHRSVSWYQQTPGQGLQFLFEYFSETQRNKGNFPGRFSGRQFSNSRSEMNVSTLELGDSALYLCASSLGSSGNTIYFGEGSWLTVV.